This T cell receptor (beta chain) was sequenced for a study of identical twins. Study-wide results and caveats: Some out-of-frame alpha sequences were shared by twins, and these showed excess low generation probability. Cord blood beta clonotypes present at high abundance carried fewer insertions; no such pattern appeared in memory repertoires.

CDR1 and CDR2 from the germline V gene are DFQATT and SNEGSKA (reference sequence). V gave up 3 bases and J gave up 0 bases, with 17 bases separating them. There are 16 residues in the CDR3. Each CDR3 protein is one row after TCRdb ran MiXCR on the 5' RACE reads. The sample carries approximately 700,000 distinct CDR3 sequences, approximately 6.1% recorded once. Healthy Caucasian donors formed the entire cohort. This clonotype was recorded a few times. Its antigen is unknown. The V and J genes are TRBV20-1 and TRBJ1-2; D call uncertain. The origin of this receptor is a man younger than 30 in good health. The sequenced sample consisted of naive T cells sorted from blood. CDR3 residues: CSARGFEVPSNYGYTF. CDR3 nucleotides: TGCAGTGCTAGGGGATTTGAGGTACCCTCTAACTATGGCTACACCTTC.